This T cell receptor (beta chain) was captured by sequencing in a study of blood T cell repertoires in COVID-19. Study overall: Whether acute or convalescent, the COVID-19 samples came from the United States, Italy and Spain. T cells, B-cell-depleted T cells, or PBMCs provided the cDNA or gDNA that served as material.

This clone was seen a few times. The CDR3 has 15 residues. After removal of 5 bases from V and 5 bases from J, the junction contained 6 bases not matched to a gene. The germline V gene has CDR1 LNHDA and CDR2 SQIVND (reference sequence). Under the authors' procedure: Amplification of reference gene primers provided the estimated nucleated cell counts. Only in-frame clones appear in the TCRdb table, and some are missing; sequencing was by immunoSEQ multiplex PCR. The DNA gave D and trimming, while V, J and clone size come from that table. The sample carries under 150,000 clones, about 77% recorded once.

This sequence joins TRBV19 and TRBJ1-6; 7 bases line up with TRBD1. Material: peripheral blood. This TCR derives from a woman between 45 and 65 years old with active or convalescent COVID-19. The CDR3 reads CASSDRQGHNSPLHF. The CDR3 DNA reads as TGTGCCAGTAGTGACCGACAGGGCCATAATTCACCCCTCCACTTT.